This T cell receptor (beta chain) was identified in a study of metastatic and nonmetastatic thyroid tumors. On the study more broadly: From malignant and benign thyroid patients, repertoires in blood and in tumor or nodule tissue were compared.

Original processing notes: CDR3 differences across clinicopathological groups were used to build a distant-metastasis classifier for papillary thyroid cancer. TCRdb recomputed clones from the PCR reads via MiXCR. The V and J calls follow TCRdb's processing rather than the paper's. Here the sample spans about 69,000 clones, 14% being singletons. No treatment of any kind had been given to any patient before thyroid surgery. CDR1 is SNHLY, CDR2 FYNNEI, per germline. CDR3 length: 13 residues. This clone was seen ten or more times. One end of the junction is discordant with germline, which a read error may explain. The sample carries other DNA sequences with the same CDR3.

Material: blood. The receptor was derived from a male donor with papillary thyroid cancer or a benign thyroid nodule (not recorded which). Some clones in this sample may be carry-over from other donors' samples. V usage is TRBV2 and J usage is TRBJ2-1; D call uncertain. For the CDR3, the DNA is TGTGCCAGCTCTGTCAACGTGGTCAATGAACAGTTCTTC. As protein: CASSVNVVNEQFF. The full variable domain, completed using reference TRBV2 and TRBJ2-1, is EPEVTQTPSHQVTQMGQEVILRCVPISNHLYFYWYRQILGQKVEFLVSFYNNEISEKSEIFDDQFSVERPDGSNFTLKIRSTKLEDSAMYFCASSVNVVNEQFFGPGTRLTVL.